This record looks at one T cell receptor beta chain sequence and its context. Its antigen is not yet known. One base away there is no much larger clone; base qualities are not given. CD8 naive samples consisted of CD45RO-negative cells that were positively selected for CCR7, yielding a CD45RA+CCR7+ population without TemRA cells. The donors were healthy, HIV-negative adults who had no recently reported acute infections or vaccinations. Only Caucasian adults living in Nashville, Tennessee, USA were represented among the donors. Blood was collected by leukapheresis, and PBMCs were isolated by Ficoll-Histopaque density gradient centrifugation and then cryopreserved in liquid nitrogen vapor phase. Purity and quantity of every magnetically sorted T cell population were checked by analytical flow cytometry. Genomic DNA was isolated from every sorted fraction and measured by UV absorbance on a Nanodrop 2000c.

The sample is drawn from a study of shared clonotypes between healthy human individuals (dated by TCRdb to 2018 to 2020). Notes on the research overall: A few men and two women, aged 18 to 49 years, made up the cohort. Per donor, three plates each were used for CD4 naive and CD4 memory, two for CD8 naive, and one for CD8 memory. The study deeply sequenced blood TCR repertoires of five healthy adults to estimate repertoire size and the extent of clonotype sharing between individuals. To increase sequencing depth and limit assay-specific biases, TCR repertoire library preparation and sequencing were carried out by different laboratories using diverse techniques. Each donor's leukapheresis produced roughly between roughly 0.9 and 9 billion PBMCs. The study at large found these results: Larger estimated clonotype richness was generally found for naive subsets than for memory subsets. Across a handful of donors, about 4.5% of naive CD4, around 3.5% of naive CD8, about 2.3% of memory CD4, and 0.4% of memory CD8 clonotypes were shared. Pairwise subsampling led to the expectation that sequencing depth would affect the degree of clonotype sharing among donors. Incomplete sequencing was indicated by rarefaction of sorted-subset datasets, despite the large sequencing depth. Sampling was limited to blood, and TCR repertoires in tissue likely differ from TCR repertoires in blood. Clonotypes shared by all four sorted-subset donors showed higher generation probabilities than non-shared clonotypes. The small number of donors limited the genetic and exposure-history diversity represented.

V was cut back by 6 bases and J by 1 base, leaving a gap of 21 bases between them. From cysteine to phenylalanine, the CDR3 is 17 amino acids long. Only CDR3 DNA is held: 51 bases, read in frame from base 1. Per the germline V gene (reference sequence), MNHEY is the CDR1 and SMNVEV is the CDR2. Using the deep immunoSEQ assay, TCR CDR3 regions were amplified from genomic DNA by multiplex PCR. For each cell subset, the extracted genomic DNA was distributed evenly across all wells of several immunoSEQ 96-well plates, and each plate served as one replicate. For sorted subsets, 150 to 250 ng genomic DNA, equal to some 30,000 T cell genomes, was loaded into each replicate PCR. Purified libraries were quantified with a Qubit 3.0 fluorometer, sized on a Bioanalyzer 2100, and re-quantified with the KAPA Library Quantification kit. A separate single-read 150-cycle Illumina NextSeq 550 flow cell was used to sequence each immunoSEQ 96-well plate. Turning to the authors' computational methods: The immunoSEQ output contained only junctional sequences without quality scores, so filtering could not match that applied to full-length reads. Sequences were annotated with PyIR, a Python wrapper for IgBLAST v1.9, using IMGT germline references to assign V/J genes and CDR3. Reads with weak V/J assignments (E-value above 1e-6), missing CDR3, stop codons, out-of-frame junctions, or ambiguous translated residues were removed. A V3J clonotype was defined by an identical inferred V gene, J gene, and CDR3 amino acid sequence. Percentage overlap between repertoires was computed as shared unique clonotypes divided by the size of the smaller repertoire. Three approaches were used to assess repertoire richness: RTK rarefaction, the Chao1 estimator, and Recon v2.1 estimates of unobserved clonotypes. Generation probabilities for all TCRbeta clonotypes obtained by the gDNA method from a handful of donors were computed using OLGA. TCRdb retrieved this table from immuneACCESS and kept in-frame rearrangements only. Not all clones are present; in checked studies, unresolved V genes account for under half, and no reason is known for the remainder. V, J and clone size were drawn from that table, and D and trimming were deduced from the DNA. This sample has about 2.1 million clones in its table, and around 93% of those were observed once. The ten largest clones add up to over 1.5% of the sample.

The rearrangement joined TRBV27 to TRBJ2-5, and perhaps TRBD2 as D gene, on 7 matching bases. Sequencing was carried out using naive CD8+ T cells from PBMCs. The cell subset or site label corresponds to: CD45RA+CCR7+. This clonotype originated in a man between 18 and 35 years old in good health. Some clones in this sample may be carry-over from other donors' samples. The CDR3 corresponds to CASSLGEGGPVQETQYF. The nucleotide sequence reads as follows: TGTGCCAGCAGCCTTGGGGAGGGGGGGCCAGTCCAAGAGACCCAGTACTTC.